This TCR beta chain was sequenced for a study of response to subunit inactivated influenza vaccine. Study-wide results and limits: Authors proposed each seasonal influenza vaccination draws in few new T cells.

The V end lost 2 bases, the J end lost 4 bases, and 8 bases lay between the germline ends. Germline CDR1 and CDR2: LGHDT and YNNKEL (reference sequence). The CDR3 covers 14 residues. TCRdb independently ran MiXCR on the RT-PCR reads; one entry per CDR3 protein. This repertoire shows hundreds of thousands of distinct CDR3 sequences, approximately 15% found once; its top ten account for 6% to 7%. This clonotype was found a few times. The antigen remains undetermined. The receptor was derived from a man aged 45-65 years who received an inactivated influenza vaccine. The starting material was PBMCs from blood, obtained 14 days before vaccination. V usage is TRBV3-1 and J usage is TRBJ2-2; D is unresolved. The CDR3 DNA sequence: TGTGCCAGCAGCCAATACCCAGGCACCGGGGAGCTGTTTTTT. Translating it yields CASSQYPGTGELFF.